This T cell receptor (beta chain) was found in a study of shared clonotypes between healthy human individuals. On this clone: What it recognizes is unknown.

Original analysis: As immunoSEQ supplied junction-only sequences (without quality scores), filtering differed. Some clones are missing from TCRdb's copy, which holds only in-frame ones; the method was immunoSEQ multiplex PCR. The D gene and trimming were derived from the DNA, and the V and J assignments and clone size from that table. The sample consists of about 1.1 million clones, about 72% of them appearing once. The donors, all of them Caucasian adults, lived in Nashville, Tennessee. It was into CD45RA+ naive and CD45RA-negative memory subsets that the CD4+ cells were split. V was trimmed by 2 bases and J by 0 bases, leaving 10 bases between them. Per germline, CDR1 SGDLS and CDR2 YYNGEE. The CDR3 is made up of 15 amino acids. Study results and limitations: Non-shared clonotypes were found to have lower generation probabilities than the clonotypes that were shared by all four of the sorted-subset donors.

This rearrangement joins TRBV9 to TRBJ2-3; D remains unclear. Sequenced material: memory CD4+ T cells from PBMCs. Specified subset: CD45RA-negative fraction. This clonotype originated in a man aged 18-30 years in good health. Some clones in this sample may be carry-over from other donors' samples. DNA for the CDR3: TGTGCCAGCAGCGTCACTCCGGGCAGCACAGATACGCAGTATTTT. As protein: CASSVTPGSTDTQYF.